A selection of T cell receptor beta chains follows, all from one sample in a study of T cell responses to AZD1222 COVID-19 vaccine. Measured with immunoSEQ multiplex PCR; TCRdb has only the in-frame clones, and not every one. The sample comprises around 250,000 clones, 85% to 95% of which are singletons, and 0.5% to 0.7% rests with the top ten. Material: peripheral blood, obtained on day 0 of AZD1222 vaccination. Every receptor here comes from an adult in good health. Each CDR3 is given with its conserved first and last residue. D genes are given only for firm matches. For some rows the clone size is stated as once, few or many, or as a class when expanded; others skip it.

cdr3_length j_call d_call v_call clone_size cdr3_aa cdr3_nt
17 TRBJ1-1 . TRBV3-1/TRBV3-2 . CASSQHSPGHQNTEAFF TGTGCCAGCAGCCAACATTCACCGGGACATCAGAACACTGAAGCTTTCTTT
13 TRBJ2-5 . TRBV3-1/TRBV3-2 . CASSQGVRETQYF TGTGCCAGCAGCCAAGGAGTAAGAGAGACCCAGTACTTC
13 TRBJ2-7 . TRBV30 . CAWSRGSPGEQYF TGTGCCTGGAGCCGAGGGTCCCCGGGAGAGCAGTACTTC
13 TRBJ1-5 . TRBV7-2 . CASSFRGDQPQHF TGTGCCAGCAGCTTCAGGGGAGATCAGCCCCAGCATTTT
15 TRBJ2-1 TRBD2 TRBV18 . CASSPLAGPYNEQFF TGTGCCAGCTCACCCCTAGCGGGACCCTACAATGAGCAGTTCTTC
15 TRBJ1-2 . TRBV28 . CASSPPGPGGYGYTF TGTGCCAGCAGCCCCCCGGGCCCGGGGGGCTATGGCTACACCTTC
16 TRBJ2-3 TRBD2 TRBV3-1/TRBV3-2 . CASSQDGTSGTDTQYF TGTGCCAGCAGCCAAGATGGGACTAGCGGCACAGATACGCAGTATTTT
16 TRBJ2-2 . TRBV11-2 . CASSLGTGKSTGELFF TGTGCCAGCAGCTTAGGTACAGGGAAGAGCACCGGGGAGCTGTTTTTT
19 TRBJ2-7 TRBD2 TRBV15 . CATSGRSGGGTSPSYEQYF TGTGCCACCAGCGGTCGATCCGGGGGCGGGACTAGTCCATCGTACGAGCAGTACTTC
17 TRBJ2-7 . TRBV19 . CASTPFWQGKESYEQYF TGTGCCAGTACCCCCTTCTGGCAGGGGAAGGAATCCTACGAGCAGTACTTC
14 TRBJ1-2 TRBD1 TRBV5-1 . CASSSTGEDYGYTF TGCGCCAGCAGCTCCACAGGGGAGGACTATGGCTACACCTTC
15 TRBJ1-1 . TRBV19 . CASSIPSRRNTEAFF TGTGCCAGTAGTATACCGTCGCGGCGGAACACTGAAGCTTTCTTT
14 TRBJ1-5 TRBD1 TRBV5-5 . CASSRDRGNQPQHF TGTGCCAGCAGCCGGGACAGGGGAAATCAGCCCCAGCATTTT
14 TRBJ1-1 TRBD1 TRBV28 . CASSPTGTAPEAFF TGTGCCAGCAGTCCGACCGGGACAGCTCCTGAAGCTTTCTTT
13 TRBJ1-4 . TRBV2 . CASSRGRREKLFF TGTGCCAGCAGCAGGGGCCGCAGGGAAAAACTGTTTTTT
16 TRBJ2-2 . TRBV28 once CASSPRRGRDTGELFF TGTGCCAGCAGTCCACGTAGGGGTCGGGACACCGGGGAGCTGTTTTTT
14 TRBJ2-2 TRBD1 TRBV29-1 . CSAAGGANTGELFF TGCAGCGCTGCAGGGGGCGCGAACACCGGGGAGCTGTTTTTT
13 TRBJ1-4 . TRBV28 . CASTRPGVEKLFF TGTGCCAGTACCAGGCCAGGCGTCGAAAAACTGTTTTTT
15 TRBJ2-1 TRBD1 TRBV7-2 once CASSSRDRGLLEQFF TGTGCCAGCAGCTCCCGGGACAGGGGGCTTCTTGAGCAGTTCTTC
13 TRBJ1-1 . TRBV5-4 . CASSPFPEAEAFF TGTGCCAGCAGCCCCTTCCCCGAGGCTGAAGCTTTCTTT
12 TRBJ1-1 . TRBV19 . CASGRGRTEAFF TGTGCCAGTGGTCGGGGACGGACTGAAGCTTTCTTT
14 TRBJ1-4 TRBD1 TRBV6-5 . CASSSTGTVEKLFF TGTGCCAGCAGTTCGACAGGGACTGTTGAAAAACTGTTTTTT
17 TRBJ2-5 TRBD2 TRBV10-3 . CAISDPTSGGSTETQYF TGTGCCATCAGTGACCCGACTAGCGGGGGGTCCACGGAGACCCAGTACTTC
16 TRBJ2-3 . TRBV28 . CASSFVGSGATDTQYF TGTGCCAGCAGTTTTGTCGGTAGCGGAGCCACAGATACGCAGTATTTT
13 TRBJ1-1 . TRBV11-2 . CASRTDGNTEAFF TGTGCCAGCAGAACCGACGGGAACACTGAAGCTTTCTTT
16 TRBJ2-1 . TRBV19 . CASSSRLGRPYNEQFF TGTGCCAGTAGTAGCCGCCTCGGACGCCCCTACAATGAGCAGTTCTTC
15 TRBJ2-7 . TRBV3-1/TRBV3-2 . CASSQNSLGDYEQYF TGTGCCAGCAGCCAGAACAGCCTCGGGGACTACGAGCAGTACTTC
14 TRBJ1-3 . TRBV5-4 . CASSRGHSGNTIYF TGTGCCAGCAGCCGCGGGCATTCTGGAAACACCATATATTTT
11 TRBJ2-2 . TRBV11-1 . CASSLSGELFF TGTGCCAGCAGCTTGAGCGGGGAGCTGTTTTTT
13 TRBJ2-7 . TRBV28 . CATTPGPAYEQYF TGTGCCACTACCCCGGGACCGGCCTACGAGCAGTACTTC
12 TRBJ2-1 TRBD2 TRBV14 . CASSPRLAGTFF TGTGCCAGCAGCCCCCGACTAGCGGGAACCTTCTTC
17 TRBJ1-5 . TRBV27 . CASSLSASHYSNQPQHF TGTGCCAGCAGTTTATCCGCCAGCCACTATAGCAATCAGCCCCAGCATTTT
15 TRBJ2-1 TRBD2 TRBV7-2 . CASSGTSGIYNEQFF TGTGCCAGCAGCGGGACTAGCGGGATATACAATGAGCAGTTCTTC
14 TRBJ1-1 . TRBV7-2 . CASSPWGQNTEAFF TGTGCCAGCAGCCCGTGGGGGCAGAACACTGAAGCTTTCTTT
17 TRBJ2-6 TRBD1 TRBV4-3 . CASSSQGAWAGANVLTF TGCGCCAGCAGCTCACAGGGGGCTTGGGCTGGGGCCAACGTCCTGACTTTC
15 TRBJ2-2 . TRBV5-4 . CASSLVASGTGELFF TGTGCCAGCAGCTTGGTGGCTTCAGGCACCGGGGAGCTGTTTTTT
15 TRBJ1-2 . TRBV19 . CASSRDPNSNYGYTF TGTGCCAGTAGCCGGGACCCAAACTCTAACTATGGCTACACCTTC
14 TRBJ1-2 . TRBV18 . CASSPLTEPSGYTF TGTGCCAGCTCACCCTTAACGGAACCCTCCGGCTACACCTTC
13 TRBJ2-7 . TRBV5-6 . CASSPGYYYEQYF TGTGCCAGCAGCCCGGGATATTACTACGAGCAGTACTTC
14 TRBJ1-2 . TRBV2 once CATLRGENMGGYTF TGTGCCACCCTCCGGGGGGAGAATATGGGTGGCTACACCTTC